This T cell receptor (beta chain) was recorded in a study of siplizumab effects on memory and regulatory T cells (dated 2019 in TCRdb). Notes on the research overall: The study examined how the anti-CD2 antibody siplizumab affects alloreactive T-cell subsets in allogeneic mixed lymphocyte reactions built from human PBMCs.

According to the germline V gene, CDR1 reads SGHTA and CDR2 reads FQGNSA. Cut back by 4 bases and 7 bases, the V and J ends lie 5 bases apart. CDR3 length: 11 amino acids, cysteine to phenylalanine. The DNA shown is the 33-base CDR3, in frame from base 1. General conclusions and limits of the study: Sequences below about 10^-5 frequency were poorly captured, so only a minor fraction of alloreactive clones could be mapped to unstimulated subsets. Unstimulated naive T cells appeared more diverse than memory T cells, and naive cells seemed to contribute substantially to the alloresponse. Whether proliferating Tregs from siplizumab cultures actually had suppressive function was not functionally confirmed. Of the alloreactive CD4+ clones that could be mapped, the Treg-derived share averaged about 67% with siplizumab compared with roughly 25% in control reactions. Siplizumab significantly reduced the cumulative frequency of alloreactive sequences traceable to unstimulated CD4+ memory T cells. For roughly 75-95% of proliferating CD4+ or CD8+ clones, no naive or memory phenotype could be assigned.

Library preparation used the immunoSEQ multiplex PCR assay. Roughly 10^5 TCR templates per sample were assayed on the deep sequencing platform. Genomic DNA extracted from sorted T cells was the material used for TCRbeta CDR3 sequencing. The authors' pipeline ran thus. The R programming language was used for the clonal analysis of the TCRbeta CDR3 data. Comparing unstimulated samples against CFSE-low samples taken after the reaction was how alloreactive CD4+ and CD8+ clones were defined. Alloreactive CD4+ clones were assigned to regulatory or non-regulatory origin by matching sequences to sorted unstimulated Treg and non-Treg repertoires. TCRdb provides this immuneACCESS table in a form limited to in-frame rearrangements. Some clones are lacking; in checked studies, under half of them reflect an unresolved V gene, and why the rest are absent is not known. The V and J calls and the clone size are those of that table, but D and trimming were determined from the DNA. The sample yields 100,000 or so clones; 80% to 95% were counted once. More than 10% of the sample is taken by the ten largest.

TCRbeta CDR3 sequencing was performed on sorted unstimulated T cells and on proliferating T cells recovered from mixed lymphocyte reactions. Fresh whole blood from around 11 HLA-typed healthy donors was used to isolate PBMCs. Unstimulated CD4+ non-regulatory T cells were FACS-sorted to map the origin of alloreactive clones. Comment on this clone: The clone's antigen remains unknown. Nothing much larger sits one base from this clone, and base qualities are not available.

The sample comprised non-Treg CD4+ T cells sorted from blood. Explained via the paper, the cell subset or site label denotes: FACS-sorted unstimulated CD4+ non-regulatory T cells. The source of this sequence is a human donor in good health. The V gene is TRBV7-2 and the J gene is TRBJ2-1; the D gene lacks a confident call. CDR3 protein: CASSSINEQFF. The bases read TGTGCCAGCAGCTCCATTAATGAGCAGTTCTTC. The full variable domain, with segments outside the CDR3 supplied by the reference TRBV7-2 and TRBJ2-1 proteins, appears as GAGVSQSPSNKVTEKGKDVELRCDPISGHTALYWYRQSLGQGLEFLIYFQGNSAPDKSGLPSDRFSAERTGGSVSTLTIQRTQQEDSAVYLCASSSINEQFFGPGTRLTVL.